This T cell receptor beta chain appears in the sequencing data of a study of blood T cell repertoires in COVID-19. Background on the study: Spain, Italy and the United States supplied samples that represented acute and convalescent COVID-19. Sources were T cells, B-cell-depleted T cells, or PBMCs; the material itself was cDNA or gDNA.

Study processing details: Reference gene primer amplification in the assay estimated nucleated cell counts. The table came from immunoSEQ multiplex PCR; TCRdb's copy has only in-frame clones and leaves some out. That table is the source of V, J and clone size, and D and trimming were worked out from the DNA. The data show roughly 100,000 clones, more than 85% seen once. CDR3 length: 15 residues. V was pared by 2 bases and J by 8 bases, with 16 bases between. In germline, CDR1 is MNHEY, CDR2 SVGEGT. Sequencing was done on a sample of peripheral blood. The source is a man aged 18 to 29 with acute or convalescent COVID-19. The chain uses TRBV6-2 or TRBV6-3 and TRBJ2-1, with a weak D call TRBD2 (7 bases). CDR3 coding DNA: TGTGCCAGCAGTTACCCGGAACGGGGGGCCTATGAGCAGTTCTTC. Translating gives CASSYPERGAYEQFF.